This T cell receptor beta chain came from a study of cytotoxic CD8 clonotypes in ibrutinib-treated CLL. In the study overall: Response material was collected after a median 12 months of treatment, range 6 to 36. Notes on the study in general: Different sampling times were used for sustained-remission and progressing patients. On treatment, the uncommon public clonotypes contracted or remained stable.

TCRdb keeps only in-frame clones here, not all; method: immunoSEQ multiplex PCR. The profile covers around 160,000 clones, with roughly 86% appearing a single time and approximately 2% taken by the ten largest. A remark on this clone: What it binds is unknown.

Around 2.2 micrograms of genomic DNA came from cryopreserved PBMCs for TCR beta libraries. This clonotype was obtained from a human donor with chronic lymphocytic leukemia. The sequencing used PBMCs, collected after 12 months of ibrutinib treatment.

CDR3 bases: TGTGCCAGCAGCGTAGTGGGGTCAGATACGCAGTATTTT. Translating it yields CASSVVGSDTQYF. The chain carries TRBV9 and TRBJ2-3; D unresolved. Germline CDR1 and CDR2: SGDLS and YYNGEE. The germline V and J ends were trimmed by 0 bases and 4 bases, with 6 bases remaining between them. The CDR3 spans 13 residues.